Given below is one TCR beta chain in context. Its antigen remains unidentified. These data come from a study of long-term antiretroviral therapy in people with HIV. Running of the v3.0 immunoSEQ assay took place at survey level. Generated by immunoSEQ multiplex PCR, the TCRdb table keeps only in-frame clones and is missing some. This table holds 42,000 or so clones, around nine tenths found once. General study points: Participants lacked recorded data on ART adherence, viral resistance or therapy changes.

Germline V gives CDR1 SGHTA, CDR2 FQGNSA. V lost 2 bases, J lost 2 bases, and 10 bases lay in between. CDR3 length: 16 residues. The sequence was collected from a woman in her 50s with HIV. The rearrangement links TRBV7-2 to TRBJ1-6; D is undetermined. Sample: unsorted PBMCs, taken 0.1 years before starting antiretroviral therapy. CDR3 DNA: TGTGCCAGCAGCTTATGGGCAGAACCCTATAATTCACCCCTCCACTTT. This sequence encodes CASSLWAEPYNSPLHF.